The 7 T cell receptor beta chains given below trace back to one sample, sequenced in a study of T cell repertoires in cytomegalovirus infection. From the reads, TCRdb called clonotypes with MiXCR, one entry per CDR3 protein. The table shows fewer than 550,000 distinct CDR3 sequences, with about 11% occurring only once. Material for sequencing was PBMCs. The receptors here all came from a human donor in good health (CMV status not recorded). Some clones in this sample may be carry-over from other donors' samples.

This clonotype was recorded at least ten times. This chain's CDR3 is CASSPEAGPPRGLNQPQHF. CDR3 nucleotide sequence: TGTGCCAGCAGTCCAGAAGCGGGACCGCCACGGGGGCTAAATCAGCCCCAGCATTTT. This chain connects TRBV27 to TRBJ1-5; TRBD1 is a possible D gene (6 bases). Trimming took 5 bases from V and 4 from J, leaving 27 bases between them. Germline CDR1 reads MNHEY; CDR2 reads SMNVEV (reference sequence). There are 19 residues in the CDR3.

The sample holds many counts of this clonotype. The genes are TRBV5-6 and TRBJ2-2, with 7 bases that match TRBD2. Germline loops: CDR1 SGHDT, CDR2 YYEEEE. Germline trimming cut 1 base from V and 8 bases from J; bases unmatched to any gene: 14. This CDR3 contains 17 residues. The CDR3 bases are TGTGCCAGCAGCTTGAGGTCTCTAGCGGACCTTAGAGGGGAGCTGTTTTTT. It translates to CASSLRSLADLRGELFF.

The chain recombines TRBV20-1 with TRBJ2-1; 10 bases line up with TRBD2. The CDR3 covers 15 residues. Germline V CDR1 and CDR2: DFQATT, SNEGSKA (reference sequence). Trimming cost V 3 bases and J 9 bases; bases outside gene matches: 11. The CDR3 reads CSARSPSGRASEQFF. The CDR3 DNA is TGCAGTGCTAGGTCCCCCAGCGGGAGGGCCTCTGAGCAGTTCTTC.

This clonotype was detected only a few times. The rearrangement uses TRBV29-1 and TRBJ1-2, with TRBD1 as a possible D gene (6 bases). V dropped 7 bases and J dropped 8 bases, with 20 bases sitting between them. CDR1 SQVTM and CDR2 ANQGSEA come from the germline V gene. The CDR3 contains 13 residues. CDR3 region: CSAYPRGARGYTF. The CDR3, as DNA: TGCAGCGCCTACCCGAGGGGGGCGCGAGGCTACACCTTC. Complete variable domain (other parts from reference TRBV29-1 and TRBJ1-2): SAVISQKPSRDICQRGTSLTIQCQVDSQVTMMFWYRQQPGQSLTLIATANQGSEATYESGFVIDKFPISRPNLTFSTLTVSNMSPEDSSIYLCSAYPRGARGYTFGSGTRLTVV.

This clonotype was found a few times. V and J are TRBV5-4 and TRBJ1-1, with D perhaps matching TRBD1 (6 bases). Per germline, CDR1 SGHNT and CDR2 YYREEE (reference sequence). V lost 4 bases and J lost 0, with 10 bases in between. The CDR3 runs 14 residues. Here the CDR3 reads CASSPDSMNTEAFF. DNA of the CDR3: TGTGCCAGCAGCCCGGACAGTATGAACACTGAAGCTTTCTTT.

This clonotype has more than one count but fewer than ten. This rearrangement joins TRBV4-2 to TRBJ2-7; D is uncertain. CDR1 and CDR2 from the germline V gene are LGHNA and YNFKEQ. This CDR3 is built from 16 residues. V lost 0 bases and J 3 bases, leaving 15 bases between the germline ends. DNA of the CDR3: TGTGCCAGCAGCCAAGATGGCAGCTCCCTGTTCTACGAGCAGTACTTC. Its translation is CASSQDGSSLFYEQYF.

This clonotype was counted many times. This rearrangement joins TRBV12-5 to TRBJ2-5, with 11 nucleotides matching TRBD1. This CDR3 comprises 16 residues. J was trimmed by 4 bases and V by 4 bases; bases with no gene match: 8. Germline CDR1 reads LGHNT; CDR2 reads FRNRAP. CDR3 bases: TGTGCTAGTGGTTCCGGGACAGGGGGGGAGGGAGAGACCCAGTACTTC. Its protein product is CASGSGTGGEGETQYF.